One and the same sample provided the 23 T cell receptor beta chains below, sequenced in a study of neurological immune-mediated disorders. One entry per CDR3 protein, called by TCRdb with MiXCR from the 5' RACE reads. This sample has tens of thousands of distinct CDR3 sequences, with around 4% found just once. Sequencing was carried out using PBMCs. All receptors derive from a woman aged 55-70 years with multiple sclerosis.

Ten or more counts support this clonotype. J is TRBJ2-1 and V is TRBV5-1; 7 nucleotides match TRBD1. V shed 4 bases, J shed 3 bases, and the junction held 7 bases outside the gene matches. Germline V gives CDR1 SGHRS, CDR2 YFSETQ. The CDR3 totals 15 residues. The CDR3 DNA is TGCGCCAGCAGCAAAGACAGGGTGATCTACAATGAGCAGTTCTTC. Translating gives CASSKDRVIYNEQFF.

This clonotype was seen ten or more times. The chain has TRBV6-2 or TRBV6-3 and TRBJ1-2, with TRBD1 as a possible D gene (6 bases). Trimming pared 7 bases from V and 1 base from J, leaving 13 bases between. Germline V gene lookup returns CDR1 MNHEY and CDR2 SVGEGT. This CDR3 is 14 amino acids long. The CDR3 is CASTRQAVNYGYTF. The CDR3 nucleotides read TGTGCCAGCACCAGACAGGCTGTTAACTATGGCTACACCTTC.

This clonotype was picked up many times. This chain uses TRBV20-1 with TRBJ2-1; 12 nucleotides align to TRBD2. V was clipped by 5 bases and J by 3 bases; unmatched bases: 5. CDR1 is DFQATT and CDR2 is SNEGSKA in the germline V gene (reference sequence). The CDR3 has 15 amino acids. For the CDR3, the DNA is TGCAGTGCTTCCGGACTAGCGGGGTACTACAATGAGCAGTTCTTC. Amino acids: CSASGLAGYYNEQFF.

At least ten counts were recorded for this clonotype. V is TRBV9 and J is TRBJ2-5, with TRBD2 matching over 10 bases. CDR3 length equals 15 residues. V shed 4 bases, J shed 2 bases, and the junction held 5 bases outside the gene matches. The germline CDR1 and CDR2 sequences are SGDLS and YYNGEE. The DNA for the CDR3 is TGTGCCAGCAGCCCCGGACTAGCGGCACAAGAGACCCAGTACTTC. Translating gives CASSPGLAAQETQYF.

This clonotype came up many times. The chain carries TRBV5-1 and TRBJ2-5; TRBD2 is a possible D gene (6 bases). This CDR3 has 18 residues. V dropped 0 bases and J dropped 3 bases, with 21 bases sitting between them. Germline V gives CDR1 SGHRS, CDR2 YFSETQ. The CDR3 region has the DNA TGCGCCAGCAGCTTGGAAGGGACTTTTGGCCTCGGGAAAGAGACCCAGTACTTC. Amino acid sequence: CASSLEGTFGLGKETQYF.

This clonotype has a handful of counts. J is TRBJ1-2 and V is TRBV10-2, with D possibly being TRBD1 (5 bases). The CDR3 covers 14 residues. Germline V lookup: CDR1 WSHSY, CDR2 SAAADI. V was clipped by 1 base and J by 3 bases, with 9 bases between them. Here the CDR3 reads CASSELRGYYGYTF. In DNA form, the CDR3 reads TGCGCCAGCAGTGAGTTAAGGGGTTACTATGGCTACACCTTC.

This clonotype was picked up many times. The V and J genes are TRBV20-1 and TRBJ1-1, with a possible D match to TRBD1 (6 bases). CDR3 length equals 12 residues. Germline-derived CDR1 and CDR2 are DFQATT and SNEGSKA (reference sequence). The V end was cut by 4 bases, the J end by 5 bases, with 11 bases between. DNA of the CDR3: TGCAGTGCTATAGAGGGGGATACTGAAGCTTTCTTT. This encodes CSAIEGDTEAFF.

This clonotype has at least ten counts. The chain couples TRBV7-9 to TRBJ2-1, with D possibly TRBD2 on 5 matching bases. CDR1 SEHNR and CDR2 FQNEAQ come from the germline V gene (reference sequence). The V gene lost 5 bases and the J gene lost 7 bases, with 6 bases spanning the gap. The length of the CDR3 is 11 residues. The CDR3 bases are TGTGCCAGCAGCCCGGGAAATGAGCAGTTCTTC. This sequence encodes CASSPGNEQFF.

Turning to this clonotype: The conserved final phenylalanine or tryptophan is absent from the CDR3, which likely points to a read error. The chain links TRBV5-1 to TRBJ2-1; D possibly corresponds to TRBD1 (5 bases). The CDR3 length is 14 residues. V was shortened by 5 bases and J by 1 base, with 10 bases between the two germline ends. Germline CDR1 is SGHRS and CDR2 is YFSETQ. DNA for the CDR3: TGCGCCAGCAGATGGACACCTTCCTACAATGAGCAGTTCAAC. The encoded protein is CASRWTPSYNEQFN.

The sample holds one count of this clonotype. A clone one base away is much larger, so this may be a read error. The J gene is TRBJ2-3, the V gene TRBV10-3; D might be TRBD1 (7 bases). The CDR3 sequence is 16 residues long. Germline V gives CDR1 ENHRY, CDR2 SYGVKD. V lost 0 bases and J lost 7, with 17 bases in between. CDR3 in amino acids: CAISESLAEGANTQYF. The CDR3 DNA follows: TGTGCCATCAGTGAGTCGTTAGCGGAGGGGGCAAATACGCAGTATTTT.

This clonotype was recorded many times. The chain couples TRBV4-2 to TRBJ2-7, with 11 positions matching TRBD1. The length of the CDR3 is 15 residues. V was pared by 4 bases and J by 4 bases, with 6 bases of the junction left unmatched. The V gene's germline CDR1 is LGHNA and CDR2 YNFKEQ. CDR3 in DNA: TGTGCCAGCAGCCCAACACGGGACAGGGGGTACGAGCAGTACTTC. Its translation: CASSPTRDRGYEQYF.

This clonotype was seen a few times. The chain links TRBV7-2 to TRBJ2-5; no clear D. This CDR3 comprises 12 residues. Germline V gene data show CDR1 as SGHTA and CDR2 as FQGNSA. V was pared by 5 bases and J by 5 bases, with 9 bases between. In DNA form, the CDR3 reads TGTGCCAGCAGCCCTACACCGGAGACCCAGTACTTC. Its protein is CASSPTPETQYF.

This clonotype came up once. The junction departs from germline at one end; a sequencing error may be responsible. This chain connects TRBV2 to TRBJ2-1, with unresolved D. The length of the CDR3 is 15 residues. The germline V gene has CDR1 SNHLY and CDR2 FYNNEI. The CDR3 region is CANSRFSDGDNEQFF. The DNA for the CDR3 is TGTGCCAACAGTCGGTTCTCGGACGGAGACAATGAGCAGTTCTTC.

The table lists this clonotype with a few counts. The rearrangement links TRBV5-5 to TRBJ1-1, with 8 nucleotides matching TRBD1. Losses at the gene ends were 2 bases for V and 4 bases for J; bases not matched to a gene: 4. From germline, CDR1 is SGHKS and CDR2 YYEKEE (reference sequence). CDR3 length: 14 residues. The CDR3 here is CASSLQGVSTEAFF. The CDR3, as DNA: TGTGCCAGCAGCTTACAGGGGGTGAGCACTGAAGCTTTCTTT.

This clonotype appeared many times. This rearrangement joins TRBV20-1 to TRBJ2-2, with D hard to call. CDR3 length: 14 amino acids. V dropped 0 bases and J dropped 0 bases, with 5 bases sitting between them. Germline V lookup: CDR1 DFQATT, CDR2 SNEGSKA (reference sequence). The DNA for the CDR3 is TGCAGTGCTAGAGATCTCGCGAACACCGGGGAGCTGTTTTTT. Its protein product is CSARDLANTGELFF.

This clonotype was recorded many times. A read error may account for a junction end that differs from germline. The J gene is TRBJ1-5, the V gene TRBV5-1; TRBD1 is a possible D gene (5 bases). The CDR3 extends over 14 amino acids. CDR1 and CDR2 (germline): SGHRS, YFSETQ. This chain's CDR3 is CASSLEGADQPQNF. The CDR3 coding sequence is TGCGCCAGCAGCTTGGAAGGGGCGGATCAGCCCCAGAATTTT.

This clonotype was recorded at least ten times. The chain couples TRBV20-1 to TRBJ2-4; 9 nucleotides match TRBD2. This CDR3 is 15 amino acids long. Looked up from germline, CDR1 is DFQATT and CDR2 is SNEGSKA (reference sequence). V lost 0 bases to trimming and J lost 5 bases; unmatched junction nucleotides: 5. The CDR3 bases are TGCAGTGCTAGAGATCTGAGACTAGCGGAAAACATTCAGTACTTC. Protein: CSARDLRLAENIQYF.

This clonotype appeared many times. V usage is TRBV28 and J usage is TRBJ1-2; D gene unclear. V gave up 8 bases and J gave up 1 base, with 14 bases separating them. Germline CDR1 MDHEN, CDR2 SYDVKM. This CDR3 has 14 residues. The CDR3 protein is CASADRGLNYGYTF. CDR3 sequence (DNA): TGTGCCAGCGCCGACCGAGGGCTTAACTATGGCTACACCTTC.

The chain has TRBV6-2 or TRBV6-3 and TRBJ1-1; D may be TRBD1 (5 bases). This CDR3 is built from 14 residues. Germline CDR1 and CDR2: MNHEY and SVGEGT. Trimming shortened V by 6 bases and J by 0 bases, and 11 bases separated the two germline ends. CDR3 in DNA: TGTGCCAGCAGAGTCGGGGGAATGAACACTGAAGCTTTCTTT. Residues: CASRVGGMNTEAFF.

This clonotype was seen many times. The CDR3 spells CSARKSTDTQYF. The CDR3 DNA sequence: TGCAGTGCTAGAAAGAGCACAGATACGCAGTATTTT. The chain has TRBV20-1 and TRBJ2-3; D unclear. CDR1 is DFQATT and CDR2 is SNEGSKA in the germline V gene (reference sequence). Trimming removed 2 bases at V and 0 bases at J, with 3 bases between. The CDR3 has 12 amino acids.

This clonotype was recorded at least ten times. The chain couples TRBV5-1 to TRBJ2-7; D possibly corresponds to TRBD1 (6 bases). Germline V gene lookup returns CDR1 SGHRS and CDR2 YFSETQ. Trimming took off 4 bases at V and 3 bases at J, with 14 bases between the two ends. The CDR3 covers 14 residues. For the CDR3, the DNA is TGCGCCAGCAGCGTGGTGGGGGCCTTCTACGAGCAGTACTTC. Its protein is CASSVVGAFYEQYF. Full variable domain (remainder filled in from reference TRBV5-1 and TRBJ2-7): KAGVTQTPRYLIKTRGQQVTLSCSPISGHRSVSWYQQTPGQGLQFLFEYFSETQRNKGNFPGRFSGRQFSNSRSEMNVSTLELGDSALYLCASSVVGAFYEQYFGPGTRLTVT.

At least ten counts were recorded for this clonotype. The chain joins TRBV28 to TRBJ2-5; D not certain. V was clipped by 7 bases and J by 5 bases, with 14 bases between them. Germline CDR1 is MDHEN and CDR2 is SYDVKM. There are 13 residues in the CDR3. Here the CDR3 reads CASTPLRPETQYF. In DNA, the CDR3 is TGTGCCAGCACTCCCCTACGCCCGGAGACCCAGTACTTC.

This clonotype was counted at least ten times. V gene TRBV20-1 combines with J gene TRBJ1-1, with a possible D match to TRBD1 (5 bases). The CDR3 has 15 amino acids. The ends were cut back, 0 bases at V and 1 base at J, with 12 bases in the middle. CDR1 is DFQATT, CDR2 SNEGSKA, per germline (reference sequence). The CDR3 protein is CSAREGTQENTEAFF. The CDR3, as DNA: TGCAGTGCTAGAGAAGGGACTCAAGAGAACACTGAAGCTTTCTTT.